These 8 T cell receptor beta chains came from one sample sequenced in a study of cytotoxic CD8 clonotypes in ibrutinib-treated CLL. TCRdb's table, derived via immunoSEQ multiplex PCR, lists solely in-frame clones and lacks some. Counted here are roughly 200,000 clones, approximately 70% occurring once; the ten biggest clones make up approximately 5.9%. This sample comprised PBMCs, obtained after 12 months of ibrutinib treatment. The receptors come from a human donor with chronic lymphocytic leukemia.

The chain recombines TRBV19 with TRBJ1-3; D gene ambiguous. This CDR3 region has 14 residues. Germline V gene lookup returns CDR1 LNHDA and CDR2 SQIVND (reference sequence). V gave up 7 bases and J gave up 7 bases, with 17 bases separating them. CDR3 coding DNA: TGTGCCAGTACCTCGGGCAGGCCGTCGAACACCATATATTTT. This sequence encodes CASTSGRPSNTIYF.

By share of the sample, this clone is medium-sized. J is TRBJ2-7 and V is TRBV11-2; possible D gene TRBD2, 7 bases. The CDR3 runs 15 residues. CDR1 is SGHAT and CDR2 is FQNNGV in the germline V gene. V was cut by 0 bases and J by 6 bases, with 15 bases left in between. CDR3 nucleotide sequence: TGTGCCAGCAGCTTAGAGTGGGAGGGGGGGACCGAGCAGTACTTC. This encodes CASSLEWEGGTEQYF.

This chain uses TRBV29-1 with TRBJ1-5; 7 bases are a match to TRBD1. Germline assignment: CDR1 SQVTM and CDR2 ANQGSEA. The CDR3 totals 13 residues. The V and J ends lost 6 bases and 2 bases, in that order; junction bases with no gene match: 4. The CDR3 region has the DNA TGCAGCGTGTCCGGGACAGGCAATCAGCCCCAGCATTTT. Its protein is CSVSGTGNQPQHF.

This clone was observed a single time. This chain links TRBV5-1 with TRBJ2-3, with TRBD1 identical over 9 bases. CDR3 length: 15 residues. V was clipped by 2 bases and J by 3 bases; unmatched bases: 4. Looked up from germline, CDR1 is SGHRS and CDR2 is YFSETQ. In DNA form, the CDR3 reads TGCGCCAGCAGCTTCTTAGGACAGGGGACAGATACGCAGTATTTT. Protein: CASSFLGQGTDTQYF. Based on the CDR3 plus reference TRBV5-1 and TRBJ2-3, the full variable domain is KAGVTQTPRYLIKTRGQQVTLSCSPISGHRSVSWYQQTPGQGLQFLFEYFSETQRNKGNFPGRFSGRQFSNSRSEMNVSTLELGDSALYLCASSFLGQGTDTQYFGPGTRLTVL.

This chain joins TRBV19 and TRBJ1-2; tentatively, D is TRBD1 (6 bases). Per the germline V gene, CDR1 is LNHDA and CDR2 is SQIVND (reference sequence). The CDR3 loop spans 16 amino acids. The V end lost 6 bases, the J end lost 8 bases, and 25 bases lay between the germline ends. The CDR3 is CASSPRGLPKATGYTF. CDR3 DNA sequence: TGTGCCAGTAGCCCCCGGGGGCTCCCTAAAGCGACCGGCTACACCTTC.

This chain connects TRBV19 to TRBJ2-7; TRBD2 agrees at 11 bases. The germline CDR1 and CDR2 sequences are LNHDA and SQIVND (reference sequence). The CDR3 is 12 residues long. V trimming: 8 bases; J trimming: 5 bases; junction bases outside the gene matches: 2. The CDR3 spells CASGTSGNEQYF. The CDR3 DNA reads TGTGCCAGTGGGACTAGCGGCAACGAGCAGTACTTC.

This rearrangement joins TRBV28 to TRBJ2-7; 8 nucleotides agree with TRBD1. The CDR3 length is 15 residues. Germline V CDR1 and CDR2: MDHEN, SYDVKM. J was trimmed by 4 bases and V by 3 bases; bases with no gene match: 8. The CDR3 DNA reads as TGTGCCAGCAGTTTCGGGACAGGAGGGGGGTACGAGCAGTACTTC. This encodes CASSFGTGGGYEQYF.

The gene calls are TRBV29-1 and TRBJ2-7; a weak D match, TRBD1 (5 bases). V dropped 1 base and J dropped 5 bases, with 12 bases sitting between them. The CDR3 is 13 residues long. CDR1 is SQVTM and CDR2 is ANQGSEA in the germline V gene. CDR3 loop: CSVEGGIFDEQYF. The CDR3 bases are TGCAGCGTTGAAGGGGGCATATTTGACGAGCAGTACTTC.